One and the same sample provided the 8 T cell receptor beta chains below, sequenced in a study of Ad26.COV2.S vaccination and SARS-CoV-2 variants. Produced via immunoSEQ multiplex PCR; TCRdb's table is partial and in-frame only. The data contain about 320,000 clones, around four fifths of them singletons. The sample's treatment: roughly 20 received Ad26.COV2.S at low or high dose, single or two shots; five or six received placebo; per-sample allocation not given. It was on day 63 after the first vaccine or placebo injection that samples were taken. The sequences come from peripheral blood, collected in a trial of Ad26.COV2.S vaccine versus placebo. The origin of the receptors is a person between 18 and 65 years old who received the Ad26.COV2.S COVID-19 vaccine or a placebo.

The chain has TRBV28 and TRBJ2-1; 8 bases line up with TRBD2. CDR1 MDHEN and CDR2 SYDVKM come from the germline V gene. Trimming cost V 3 bases and J 8 bases; bases outside gene matches: 15. CDR3 length equals 17 residues. This CDR3 is CASSLLVSGGPSDEQFF. In DNA form, the CDR3 reads TGTGCCAGCAGTTTGTTGGTCTCGGGGGGGCCAAGCGATGAGCAGTTCTTC.

The chain is built from TRBV7-2 and TRBJ2-5, with D maybe TRBD1 (6 bases). CDR3 length: 14 amino acids. The germline V gene encodes CDR1 SGHTA and CDR2 FQGNSA. Trimming took 5 bases from V and 4 from J, leaving 14 bases between them. CDR3 in amino acids: CASSPRGTGETQYF. CDR3 sequence (DNA): TGTGCCAGCAGCCCGAGGGGGACGGGAGAGACCCAGTACTTC.

The chain recombines TRBV27 with TRBJ1-1, with no clear D. There are 13 residues in the CDR3. Germline assignment: CDR1 MNHEY and CDR2 SMNVEV (reference sequence). The germline V and J ends were trimmed by 2 bases and 3 bases, with 7 bases remaining between them. Written as DNA, the CDR3 is TGTGCCAGCAGTTTAGTGGGGTACACTGAAGCTTTCTTT. This encodes CASSLVGYTEAFF.

The chain links TRBV5-1 to TRBJ1-4; D ambiguous. Between the trimmed V and J ends, which lost 1 base and 5 bases, there was a span of 6 bases. The germline gives CDR1 SGHRS, CDR2 YFSETQ. This CDR3 comprises 13 residues. The chain's CDR3 is CASSLSSNEKLFF. The CDR3, as DNA: TGCGCCAGCAGCTTGAGTTCAAATGAAAAACTGTTTTTT.

The rearrangement links TRBV10-3 to TRBJ1-1, with 9 nucleotides matching TRBD1. This CDR3 region has 14 residues. Germline trimming cut 6 bases from V and 4 bases from J; bases unmatched to any gene: 6. Germline V gene sequence: CDR1 ENHRY, CDR2 SYGVKD. The CDR3 loop is CAISEQGAGTEAFF. The CDR3, as DNA: TGTGCCATCAGCGAACAGGGGGCAGGCACTGAAGCTTTCTTT.

V usage is TRBV10-3 and J usage is TRBJ1-6, with D possibly matching TRBD1 (5 bases). Looked up from germline, CDR1 is ENHRY and CDR2 is SYGVKD. Trimming took 3 bases from V and 6 from J, leaving 15 bases between them. The CDR3 spans 16 residues. DNA of the CDR3: TGTGCCATCAGTGACATGGGGCCAGGGAGTAATTCACCCCTCCACTTT. Its translation is CAISDMGPGSNSPLHF.

The chain links TRBV28 to TRBJ1-5; perhaps TRBD1 as D (6 bases). V lost 5 bases, J lost 5 bases, and 16 bases lay in between. The CDR3 spans 15 residues. Germline CDR1 and CDR2: MDHEN and SYDVKM. This chain's CDR3 is CASSTAGAIDQPQHF. The CDR3 DNA reads TGTGCCAGCAGTACGGCAGGGGCGATCGATCAGCCCCAGCATTTT.

V gene TRBV11-2 combines with J gene TRBJ2-3; the match to TRBD2 covers 7 bases. From germline, CDR1 is SGHAT and CDR2 FQNNGV. CDR3 length: 13 amino acids. J was trimmed by 0 bases and V by 11 bases; bases with no gene match: 5. This chain's CDR3 is CAGSSGSTDTQYF. CDR3 bases: TGTGCCGGCTCTAGCGGTAGCACAGATACGCAGTATTTT. Looking up the rest from reference TRBV11-2 and TRBJ2-3 gives the full variable domain: EAGVAQSPRYKIIEKRQSVAFWCNPISGHATLYWYQQILGQGPKLLIQFQNNGVVDDSQLPKDRFSAERLKGVDSTLKIQPAKLEDSAVYLCAGSSGSTDTQYFGPGTRLTVL.